Each of the 27 T cell receptor beta chains below was sequenced from the same sample in a study of shared clonotypes between healthy human individuals. This table comes from immunoSEQ multiplex PCR, and its TCRdb copy is limited to in-frame clones, with some not included. The sample has roughly 2.2 million clones, 85% to 95% seen once. Specimen: naive CD4+ T cells from PBMCs. Described subset: CD45RA+ positively selected. The source of these receptors is a man aged 18 to 29 in good health. Some clones in this sample may be carry-over from other donors' samples.

The rearrangement links TRBV7-6 to TRBJ1-5; no reliable D call. The CDR3 has 12 residues. CDR1 is SGHVS and CDR2 is FNYEAQ in the germline V gene. V was cut by 2 bases and J by 3 bases, with 2 bases left in between. The CDR3 sequence is CASSLYNQPQHF. CDR3 in DNA: TGTGCCAGCAGCTTATACAATCAGCCCCAGCATTTT.

V gene TRBV19 combines with J gene TRBJ2-2; D is uncertain. This CDR3 has 12 amino acids. V lost 2 bases to trimming and J lost 7 bases, with 5 bases between them. Germline values: CDR1 LNHDA, CDR2 SQIVND (reference sequence). The CDR3 sequence is CASSIFNGELFF. Here the CDR3 DNA reads TGTGCCAGTAGTATATTTAACGGGGAGCTGTTTTTT.

This clone was seen only once. CDR3 coding DNA: TGTGCCTGGAGTCCCGGGACTAGCGGGAGGGTGGAAGGACCAAAAAACATTCAGTACTTC. Translation gives CAWSPGTSGRVEGPKNIQYF. The genes are TRBV30 and TRBJ2-4, with 16 bases matching TRBD2. Germline-derived CDR1 and CDR2 are GTSNPN and SVGIG (reference sequence). CDR3 length equals 20 residues. Trimming cost V 2 bases and J 4 bases; bases outside gene matches: 14.

The genes are TRBV11-2 and TRBJ2-1, with 11 bases lining up with TRBD2. Unmatched junction bases numbered 6, after V lost 5 bases and J lost 3 bases. CDR3 size: 16 residues. Germline lookup yields CDR1 SGHAT and CDR2 FQNNGV. CDR3 amino acids: CASSQYSGRGYNEQFF. CDR3 DNA: TGTGCCAGCAGCCAATATAGCGGGAGGGGCTACAATGAGCAGTTCTTC.

This clone was observed a single time. The V gene is TRBV14, the J gene TRBJ2-7; no clear D. The CDR3 loop spans 13 amino acids. V was clipped by 1 base and J by 6 bases, with 10 bases between them. Looked up from germline, CDR1 is SGHDN and CDR2 is FVKESK. CDR3 coding DNA: TGTGCCAGCAGCCAAGGGCCGAACCTCGAGCAGTACTTC. This sequence encodes CASSQGPNLEQYF.

The chain recombines TRBV11-2 with TRBJ2-7, with 7 bases lining up with TRBD1. This CDR3 has 13 amino acids. Germline CDR1 reads SGHAT; CDR2 reads FQNNGV. Trimming at V came to 1 base and at J to 3 bases, leaving 0 bases not matched to a gene. CDR3 loop: CASSLGTGYEQYF. The CDR3 DNA reads as TGTGCCAGCAGCTTAGGGACAGGCTACGAGCAGTACTTC.

The V gene is TRBV5-4, the J gene TRBJ2-4; 7 bases fit TRBD2. Germline V gives CDR1 SGHNT, CDR2 YYREEE (reference sequence). This CDR3 is built from 13 residues. V lost 6 bases, J lost 7 bases, and 7 bases stayed unmatched. DNA for the CDR3: TGTGCCAGCACAACCCTGGGGGGGAACATTCAGTACTTC. Translation: CASTTLGGNIQYF.

Note on this clone: A much larger clone is a single base away; this may be a read error. This sample also contains other DNA sequences that code for the same CDR3. V usage is TRBV6-1 and J usage is TRBJ2-1; 9 nucleotides agree with TRBD2. Germline CDR1 is MNHNS and CDR2 is SASEGT. The CDR3 covers 15 residues. V lost 6 bases, J lost 0 bases, and 3 bases stayed unmatched. As DNA, the CDR3 is TGTGCCAGCAGCTTTAGCGGGAGCTCCTACAATGAGCAGTTCTTC. It yields the protein CASSFSGSSYNEQFF.

The V gene is TRBV18, the J gene TRBJ1-5; a weak D match, TRBD1 (5 bases). This CDR3 has 16 amino acids. V lost 6 bases to trimming and J lost 3 bases, with 18 bases between them. CDR1 and CDR2 from the germline V gene are KGHSH and LQKENI. In nucleotides, the CDR3 is TGTGCCAGCTCGCGCTCCCAGGGAAGCAACAATCAGCCCCAGCATTTT. This sequence encodes CASSRSQGSNNQPQHF. Supplemented by reference TRBV18 and TRBJ1-5, the full variable domain reads NAGVMQNPRHLVRRRGQEARLRCSPMKGHSHVYWYRQLPEEGLKFMVYLQKENIIDESGMPKERFSAEFPKEGPSILRIQQVVRGDSAAYFCASSRSQGSNNQPQHFGDGTRLSIL.

The chain uses TRBV29-1 and TRBJ1-2; 7 nucleotides agree with TRBD1. This CDR3 is 12 amino acids long. V shed 7 bases, J shed 4 bases, and the junction held 6 bases outside the gene matches. Germline lookup yields CDR1 SQVTM and CDR2 ANQGSEA. CDR3 region: CSALDRAYGYTF. Here the CDR3 DNA reads TGCAGCGCCCTTGACAGGGCCTATGGCTACACCTTC. The variable domain in full, completed from reference TRBV29-1 and TRBJ1-2, reads SAVISQKPSRDICQRGTSLTIQCQVDSQVTMMFWYRQQPGQSLTLIATANQGSEATYESGFVIDKFPISRPNLTFSTLTVSNMSPEDSSIYLCSALDRAYGYTFGSGTRLTVV.

The chain recombines TRBV21-1 with TRBJ2-3; the table's D call of TRBD2 was not tested on the DNA. TRBV21-1 is a recognized pseudogene. The CDR3 is made up of 15 amino acids. CDR3 loop: CASSTGSGSTDTQYF. The CDR3 nucleotides read TGTGCCAGCAGCACGGGTAGCGGGAGTACAGATACGCAGTATTTT.

The genes are TRBV15 and TRBJ2-1; 7 bases agree with TRBD1. With V trimmed by 9 bases and J by 0 bases, 5 bases remained unmatched. The CDR3 spans 14 residues. The germline gives CDR1 LNHNV, CDR2 YYDKDF (reference sequence). Here the CDR3 reads CATSDRISYNEQFF. The CDR3 DNA follows: TGTGCCACTTCGGACAGGATCTCCTACAATGAGCAGTTCTTC.

The gene calls are TRBV7-7 and TRBJ2-2; the D is unclear. The CDR3 has 13 residues. Germline V gene sequence: CDR1 SSHAT, CDR2 FNYEAQ (reference sequence). V was cut by 5 bases and J by 6 bases, with 10 bases left in between. CDR3 coding DNA: TGTGCCAGCAGCATCACCAGACCCGGGGAGCTGTTTTTT. Its translation: CASSITRPGELFF.

This chain joins TRBV19 and TRBJ1-1; D perhaps matches TRBD1 (5 bases). This CDR3 region has 14 residues. V was clipped by 5 bases and J by 6 bases, with 16 bases between them. The germline gives CDR1 LNHDA, CDR2 SQIVND (reference sequence). For the CDR3, the DNA is TGTGCCAGTAGTGCCCGTTCCGGGGACGCTGAAGCTTTCTTT. Translating gives CASSARSGDAEAFF.

Points on this clone: The same CDR3 arises from other DNA sequences in this sample as well. The V call is TRBV5-1, the J call TRBJ2-1; TRBD1 matches 11 bases. The CDR3 has 14 residues. Germline V gene data show CDR1 as SGHRS and CDR2 as YFSETQ. V shed 2 bases and J 6 bases; nucleotides not matched to a gene: 1. CDR3 protein: CASSFGTGGNEQFF. The CDR3 region has the DNA TGCGCCAGCAGCTTCGGGACAGGGGGCAATGAGCAGTTCTTC.

With regard to this clone: The sample holds other DNA sequences that translate to the same CDR3. The DNA of the CDR3 is TGCAGCGTTGCGGGACAACTTCAAGAGACCCAGTACTTC. The encoded protein is CSVAGQLQETQYF. V gene TRBV29-1 combines with J gene TRBJ2-5; a weak D match, TRBD1 (6 bases). The germline V gene encodes CDR1 SQVTM and CDR2 ANQGSEA. The CDR3 sequence is 13 residues long. The V end lost 4 bases, the J end lost 2 bases, and 11 bases lay between the germline ends.

The table lists this clone with a count of one. The chain employs TRBV5-1 and TRBJ2-7, with D unresolved. Trimming took 0 bases from V and 0 from J, leaving 13 bases between them. The germline V gene has CDR1 SGHRS and CDR2 YFSETQ. This CDR3 comprises 16 residues. CDR3: CASSLETPQLSYEQYF. CDR3 DNA sequence: TGCGCCAGCAGCTTGGAGACGCCACAACTCTCCTACGAGCAGTACTTC.

This chain joins TRBV19 and TRBJ2-7, with 9 bases fitting TRBD2. With 4 bases clipped from V and 3 bases from J, the junction kept 4 bases outside the gene matches. Germline CDR1 and CDR2: LNHDA and SQIVND (reference sequence). This CDR3 has 14 amino acids. CDR3 bases: TGTGCCAGTAGTAGTAGCGGGAGTCGCTACGAGCAGTACTTC. This codes for CASSSSGSRYEQYF. The whole variable domain, filled in from reference TRBV19 and TRBJ2-7, reads DGGITQSPKYLFRKEGQNVTLSCEQNLNHDAMYWYRQDPGQGLRLIYYSQIVNDFQKGDIAEGYSVSREKKESFPLTVTSAQKNPTAFYLCASSSSGSRYEQYFGPGTRLTVT.

The V and J genes are TRBV9 and TRBJ2-6, with D unresolved. V lost 5 bases and J 1 base, leaving 10 bases between the germline ends. CDR1 is SGDLS, CDR2 YYNGEE, per germline. This CDR3 is 15 amino acids long. In nucleotides, the CDR3 is TGTGCCAGCAGTCTCATTGGATCTGGGGCCAACGTCCTGACTTTC. It yields the protein CASSLIGSGANVLTF.

The rearrangement links TRBV28 to TRBJ1-5, with TRBD1 matching 8 bases. This CDR3 is built from 16 residues. Trimming took 4 bases from V and 2 from J; bases not matched to a gene: 7. Germline V gene lookup returns CDR1 MDHEN and CDR2 SYDVKM. The CDR3 coding sequence is TGTGCCAGCAGTTCGGGACAGGCATGGCGCAATCAGCCCCAGCATTTT. Translation: CASSSGQAWRNQPQHF.

The J gene is TRBJ2-7, the V gene TRBV28, with D unresolved. Germline V gives CDR1 MDHEN, CDR2 SYDVKM. V shed 5 bases and J shed 12 bases, with 20 bases lying between them. The CDR3 extends over 13 amino acids. The CDR3 here is CASSPQYFGAGYF. The CDR3 DNA reads as TGTGCCAGCAGTCCCCAATACTTCGGAGCAGGGTACTTC.

The chain links TRBV7-9 to TRBJ2-3; the D is unclear. The V and J ends lost 1 base and 1 base respectively, with 9 bases between them. Germline assignment: CDR1 SEHNR and CDR2 FQNEAQ (reference sequence). The CDR3 has 15 amino acids. This CDR3 reads CASSLGVGRTDTQYF. CDR3 DNA: TGTGCCAGCAGCTTAGGGGTGGGCCGCACAGATACGCAGTATTTT.

CDR3 DNA sequence: TGTGCCAGCTCACGACAGGGTGGTGACAATACGCAGTATTTT. Translation gives CASSRQGGDNTQYF. The V and J genes are TRBV18 and TRBJ2-3; the match to TRBD1 covers 7 bases. The germline V gene has CDR1 KGHSH and CDR2 LQKENI. This CDR3 has 14 amino acids. V lost 4 bases, J lost 7 bases, and 8 bases stayed unmatched.

V and J are TRBV15 and TRBJ1-2; maybe TRBD1 (5 bases). Trimming removed 3 bases from V and 2 bases from J, with 7 bases in between. This CDR3 region has 13 residues. Germline CDR1 reads LNHNV; CDR2 reads YYDKDF (reference sequence). Written as DNA, the CDR3 is TGTGCCACCAGCAGTCGACAGAACTATGGCTACACCTTC. Translating it yields CATSSRQNYGYTF.

The rearrangement joins TRBV27 to TRBJ2-7, with D possibly TRBD1 on 6 matching bases. The V gene lost 4 bases and the J gene lost 2 bases, with 15 bases spanning the gap. Germline V lookup: CDR1 MNHEY, CDR2 SMNVEV (reference sequence). CDR3 size: 15 residues. The DNA for the CDR3 is TGTGCCAGCAGTTCCCAGGGGATAAGGACCTACGAGCAGTACTTC. It encodes CASSSQGIRTYEQYF.

The count of this clone is one. V and J are TRBV5-1 and TRBJ2-5; D gene ambiguous. The germline V gene encodes CDR1 SGHRS and CDR2 YFSETQ. Trimming cost V 3 bases and J 5 bases, with 17 bases left between them. The CDR3 length is 15 residues. The CDR3 DNA is TGCGCCAGCAGCTCCTTGGCTACGGGCAGTGAGACCCAGTACTTC. Protein product: CASSSLATGSETQYF.

V usage is TRBV6-5 and J usage is TRBJ1-4, with 7 bases fitting TRBD1. This CDR3 comprises 14 residues. CDR1 is MNHEY and CDR2 is SVGAGI in the germline V gene. V lost 3 bases, J lost 7 bases, and 5 bases stayed unmatched. In DNA, the CDR3 is TGTGCCAGCAGTTATCCGACAGGGCCTGAAAAACTGTTTTTT. It specifies CASSYPTGPEKLFF.